This TCR beta chain comes out of a study of T cell responses to AZD1222 COVID-19 vaccine listed by TCRdb under 2021. Study-wide context: AZD1222 recipients with second doses at about 4 weeks or about 12 weeks were pooled, because spike-specific TCR depth and breadth did not differ between schedules. A total of 240 or so trial participants underwent TCR sequencing, of whom more than 200 had received two doses of AZD1222 and approximately 26 had received two doses of the MenACWY control vaccine. Trial participants were enrolled by age into 18-55, 56-69 and 70-plus year subgroups, with approximately 150, 28 and 58 TCR-sequenced participants respectively.

About this clone itself: Its recognized antigen is unknown. No base-level quality is on record; no much larger clone is a single base apart.

Unmatched junction bases come to 11, with V trimmed by 5 bases and J by 1 base. Sequences LNHNV (CDR1) and YYDKDF (CDR2) are obtained from the germline V gene (reference sequence). The CDR3 runs 18 residues from the cysteine to the phenylalanine. The DNA shown is the 54-base CDR3, in frame from base 1. What the time point label conveys for this sample: baseline before first vaccination. Samples from vaccinated people were obtained from the UK trials COV001 and COV002, which included a single-blind randomized controlled phase 2/3 trial of AZD1222 (ChAdOx1 nCoV-19) in healthy adults. For TCRbeta chain sequencing, PBMC samples from trial participants were taken at day 0 and at day 28 after the second dose. The CDR3 regions of human TCRbeta chains were analyzed by immunosequencing. In the original analysis: Repertoire TCRs were matched against a reference library of SARS-CoV-2-specific TCRs generated with the MIRA antigen-specificity platform. Breadth was defined as the fraction of unique TCRs that were SARS-CoV-2-associated. Depth was defined as the fraction of total T cells that were SARS-CoV-2-associated. Using the MIRA data, every spike-specific TCR was mapped to the spike region that the TCR reacted to and assigned to either a CD4 or a CD8 class. Log10-transformed breadth and depth values were compared by one-way ANOVA with Sidak's multiple comparisons tests. TCRdb obtained this table from immuneACCESS and retained in-frame rearrangements with V and J assigned. These tables miss some clones; where compared with another copy, unresolved V genes account for less than half of the shortfall, and the remainder is unexplained. V and J calls and clone size are as listed in that table; D and trimming were resolved from the DNA. Counted in this sample were some 130,000 clones; approximately 93% of them appeared once. Of the sample, just over 5% falls within the top ten clones.

Beyond this particular receptor, the publication reports: Because no day 14 peak-response samples were available, repertoires were characterized only after the peak T cell response. In the small 56-69-year group, the increase in depth fell short of significance, most likely because of low power. Conclusions about previously exposed vaccinees are limited, since just a handful of AZD1222 recipients were seropositive for SARS-CoV-2 at baseline. CD4 TCRs associated with the vaccine covered the entire spike protein, and the dominant responses were in regions 160-218 and 743-854. Nearly half of unique spike-specific TCRs reportedly recognized epitopes outside regions mutated in the B.1.351 and B.1.1.7 variants. Spike-specific TCR breadth and depth rose significantly after two AZD1222 doses compared with day 0 and with MenACWY recipients. Participants were mostly white British, with more females than males. The authors suggested clonal diversity may have been underestimated.

The source is an adult in good health. Sequencing used peripheral blood, obtained on day 0 of AZD1222 vaccination. The rearrangement combines TRBV15 with TRBJ2-5; 12 bases in between match TRBD2. This receptor carries the CDR3 CATSGERPGLAGQETQYF. The nucleotide sequence reads as follows: TGTGCCACCAGCGGGGAAAGACCGGGACTAGCGGGCCAAGAGACCCAGTACTTC.